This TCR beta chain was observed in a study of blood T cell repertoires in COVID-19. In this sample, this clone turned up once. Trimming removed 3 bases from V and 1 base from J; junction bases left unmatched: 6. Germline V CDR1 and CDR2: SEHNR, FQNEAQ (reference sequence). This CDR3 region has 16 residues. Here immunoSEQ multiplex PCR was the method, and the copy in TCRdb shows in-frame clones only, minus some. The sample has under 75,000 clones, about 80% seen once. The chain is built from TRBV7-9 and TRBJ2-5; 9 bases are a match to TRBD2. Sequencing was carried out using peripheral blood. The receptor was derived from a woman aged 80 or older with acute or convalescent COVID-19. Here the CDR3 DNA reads TGTGCCAGCAGCTTTTGGAGTAGCGGGGGCCAAGAGACCCAGTACTTC. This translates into CASSFWSSGGQETQYF.